Included here is one TCR beta chain sequence, with context. This clonotype was seen at least ten times. No cognate antigen has been identified for it. The input lacks base qualities; no much larger clone sits a single base away. Receptor libraries were prepared by multiplex PCR. The run used an Illumina HiSeq 4000. TCR beta libraries were built with iRepertoire HTBI primers and Arm-PCR amplification of CDR3 regions. Before sequencing, the PCR products went through gel purification. As for the authors' bioinformatics: Gene usage analysis of CDR3 amino acid clonotypes relied on the 62 TRBV and over 13 TRBJ segments identified across samples. COPE and FqMerger were used to merge the filtered high-quality paired reads into contigs. BLAST was used to align contigs to IMGT TRBV, TRBD and TRBJ reference genes, with CDR3 defined following IMGT. Any clonotype with a frequency above 0.1% was classified as a highly expanded clone. Repertoire diversity was measured by Shannon entropy, and V-J evenness by the Gini coefficient. Public clonotypes were defined as clonotypes shared by more than one individual. TCRdb reanalyzed the raw reads on its own, using fastp at Q25 for trimming and MiXCR for clone calling, and kept in-frame beta chains. All rows with the same CDR3 protein become a single entry with the most common DNA and genes. Here the V and J calls rest on TCRdb's processing, not on the authors' analysis. This sample lists more than 450,000 distinct CDR3 sequences; around 16% were detected once. The leading ten clones occupy 12% of the sample.

This entry is derived from a study of regulatory T cells in long-lasting Graves disease (dated by TCRdb to the early 2020s). Background for the entire study: In the newly diagnosed Graves' disease group, patients had been taking antithyroid drugs for less than 3 months. This study used TCR sequencing and RNA sequencing of peripheral blood to compare persistent Graves' disease patients against newly diagnosed Graves' disease patients. The study was conducted in China and was registered as a clinical trial. A total of about 35 samples underwent TCR sequencing: roughly 13 from persistent and about 20 from newly diagnosed Graves' disease patients.

Overall results and qualifications from the work: Persistent Graves' disease patients showed lower TCR Shannon entropy and fewer highly expanded clones than newly diagnosed patients, suggesting clonal expansion. Only peripheral blood was studied, because thyroid tissue, the primary lesion, was inaccessible. More public clonotypes were shared among persistent patients (about 2,800) than among newly diagnosed patients (just under 1,000). Persistent disease showed preferential use of TRBV28, TRBJ1-2 and TRBJ2-5, whereas newly diagnosed disease favored TRBV20-1 and TRBJ2-1. The small sample size was acknowledged by the authors as a limitation that may reduce accuracy. Sequencing and analysis were limited to the TCR beta chain.

Sequences MNHEY (CDR1) and SMNVEV (CDR2) are obtained from the germline V gene (reference sequence). The CDR3 runs 15 amino acids, cysteine and phenylalanine included. The read is trimmed to its CDR3 DNA, 45 bases read in frame from base 1. V sheds 8 bases and J sheds 1 base, leaving 18 bases between their ends. Interpreted using the paper, the time point label stands for: newly diagnosed GD, antithyroid drugs for less than 3 months. For both TCR sequencing and RNA sequencing, RNA was extracted from PBMCs using TRIzol. The diagnosis of Graves' disease followed American Thyroid Association guidelines. Recruitment of patients was carried out at an endocrinology department in Xi'an, China. Each patient gave around 9 milliliters of peripheral blood, collected in an EDTA anticoagulant tube. Ficoll Paque Plus density gradient separation was used to isolate PBMCs, and no additional T cell sorting was done. An Agilent 2100 Bioanalyzer and agarose gel were used to assess RNA quality, and a NanoDrop 2000 was used to measure RNA concentration.

These data were also filed under a second study, of T cells in Graves' hyperthyroidism and ophthalmopathy. The second study also describes: Graves' hyperthyroidism was defined as stable when no progression to ophthalmopathy occurred over 18 months of follow-up. The hyperthyroidism patients were between 18 and 65 years old and newly diagnosed, with a disease duration of less than 2 months. Exclusion was applied to patients with uncontrolled infections, other autoimmune diseases, pregnancy or lactation. Diagnoses were established on the basis of clinical symptoms, serum thyroxine and TRAb, thyroid ultrasound, and orbital computed tomography. For the first round of RT-PCR on the TCR CDR3, the HTBI primer set was used together with the Qiagen OneStep RT-PCR kit. Blood samples also contained most of the expanded thyroid clonotypes (frequency above 0.001), which suggests that blood repertoires may reflect thyroid immune responses. In cross-validation, a model built on a 13 V-J signature told ophthalmopathy apart from stable hyperthyroidism with 87.88% sensitivity and around 83% specificity, and in testing the same model reached 80%/75%. In validation, progression to ophthalmopathy was predicted by the model with nearly 71% sensitivity and 72.22% specificity, a median of around 6.5 months before onset. To identify distinguishing TCR V-J signatures, a discovery cohort of about 100 patients was used, comprising under 45 with Graves' ophthalmopathy and under 60 with stable Graves' hyperthyroidism. Prospective prediction of ophthalmopathy was tested in an independent validation cohort of approximately 18 hyperthyroidism patients and around 16 patients who later progressed to ophthalmopathy. The approximately 100 discovery patients were randomly divided into training and test sets at a 7:3 ratio. Thyroid tissue and blood T-cell repertoires from six Graves' hyperthyroidism patients were also compared in the study. Following sampling, methimazole starting at 30 mg daily was given to hyperthyroidism patients, and high-dose intravenous methylprednisolone was given to ophthalmopathy patients. Libraries were constructed in a second round of multiplex PCR, after which size selection and purification were carried out. Paired-end sequencing of the libraries was performed with 100 bp reads on an Illumina HiSeq2000. SOAPnuke was used to process the raw data, throwing out any read that contained adapters or uncalled bases, had a mean Phred below 15, or lacked an exact constant-primer or identifier match. COPE v1.2.5 was used to merge the high-quality paired reads, and each unique nucleotide sequence was defined as a clonotype. MiTCR v1.1 was used to align clonotypes to the IMGT TRBV, TRBD and TRBJ reference segments. The analysis included only V-J combinations with a frequency above 0.0001, which together covered 99.2% of the repertoires. A TCS score was defined as the ratio between F50 (clonal expansion) and ExV (chaos), using BLOSUM62-based TCRdist between CDR3 peptides within each V-J. Welch's t-statistics and random forest reduced 500 to 550 V-J features to about 13, which were used in a naive Bayes classifier (R e1071). Sample size was not statistically predetermined, and investigators were not blinded to group allocation. TCR Vbeta CDR3 sequencing of around 130 peripheral blood samples (approximately 44 ophthalmopathy, 75 hyperthyroidism and approximately 17 progressor patients) is reported in the paper.

The sequence was obtained from a man aged 40-55 years with Graves disease. Donor details come from another sample of the same person, matched by shared clones. This chain joins TRBV27 to TRBJ2-7, with the D segment identity uncertain. The input for sequencing was peripheral blood mononuclear cells (PBMCs), taken at new diagnosis, from a patient treated with antithyroid drugs. CDR3 region: CASAFWVSGSYEQYF. The nucleotide sequence reads as follows: TGTGCCAGCGCCTTTTGGGTCTCTGGTTCCTACGAGCAGTACTTC.